These 3 T cell receptor beta chains were sequenced from one sample in a study of shared clonotypes between healthy human individuals. Sequencing was performed with immunoSEQ multiplex PCR; in TCRdb, only in-frame clones are kept and a portion is missing. The data hold about 2.4 million clones, with roughly 92% observed a single time. Specimen: naive CD4+ T cells sorted from blood. Subset in this sample: CD45RA+ positively selected. The receptors come from a man between 18 and 29 years old in good health.

The chain recombines TRBV28 with TRBJ2-1; 9 positions match TRBD1. The V gene end was trimmed by 1 base and the J gene end by 9 bases; junction bases not matched to a gene: 7. This CDR3 has 15 amino acids. Germline-derived CDR1 and CDR2 are MDHEN and SYDVKM. CDR3 residues: CASSLFGTGTIEQFF. The CDR3 coding sequence is TGTGCCAGCAGTTTATTTGGGACAGGGACGATTGAGCAGTTCTTC. Based on the CDR3 plus reference TRBV28 and TRBJ2-1, the full variable domain is DVKVTQSSRYLVKRTGEKVFLECVQDMDHENMFWYRQDPGLGLRLIYFSYDVKMKEKGDIPEGYSVSREKKERFSLILESASTNQTSMYLCASSLFGTGTIEQFFGPGTRLTVL.

The gene calls are TRBV5-6 and TRBJ2-7, with D perhaps matching TRBD1 or TRBD2 (6 bases each). CDR1 and CDR2 (germline): SGHDT, YYEEEE. There are 15 residues in the CDR3. With 4 bases removed from V and 2 bases from J, the gap between germline ends came to 16 bases. The CDR3 sequence is CASSRLRGTTYEQYF. The CDR3 bases are TGTGCCAGCAGCCGCCTCCGGGGGACAACCTACGAGCAGTACTTC.

For this clone: The same CDR3 is also encoded by other DNA sequences in this sample. The chain couples TRBV6-5 to TRBJ2-7; D is undetermined. CDR3 length: 12 residues. V was clipped by 2 bases and J by 2 bases, with 4 bases between them. Per germline, CDR1 MNHEY and CDR2 SVGAGI. As DNA, the CDR3 is TGTGCCAGCAGTTACGGTACCTACGAGCAGTACTTC. This encodes CASSYGTYEQYF.